This T cell receptor beta chain is from a study of blood T cell repertoires in COVID-19. Study-level background: There were acute and convalescent COVID-19 samples, and they came from the United States, Italy and Spain. T cells, B-cell-depleted T cells, or PBMCs supplied cDNA or gDNA.

Authors' methods: Amplification with reference gene primers provided the estimates of nucleated cell counts. Clones were read by immunoSEQ multiplex PCR, and TCRdb kept only the in-frame ones, dropping some. That table is the source of V, J and clone size, and D and trimming were worked out from the DNA. The sample lists about 360,000 clones; roughly four fifths were seen once. Sequencing was carried out using peripheral blood. The receptor was isolated from a human donor with acute or convalescent COVID-19. The donor label of this sample is uncertain.

The CDR3 sequence is CATSVQGFTEAFF. The CDR3 DNA follows: TGTGCCACGTCCGTACAGGGGTTCACTGAAGCTTTCTTT. The chain joins TRBV6-5 to TRBJ1-1; TRBD1 aligns across 7 bases. There are 13 residues in the CDR3. Germline V gene sequence: CDR1 MNHEY, CDR2 SVGAGI. V gave up 10 bases and J gave up 4 bases; unmatched junction bases: 9.